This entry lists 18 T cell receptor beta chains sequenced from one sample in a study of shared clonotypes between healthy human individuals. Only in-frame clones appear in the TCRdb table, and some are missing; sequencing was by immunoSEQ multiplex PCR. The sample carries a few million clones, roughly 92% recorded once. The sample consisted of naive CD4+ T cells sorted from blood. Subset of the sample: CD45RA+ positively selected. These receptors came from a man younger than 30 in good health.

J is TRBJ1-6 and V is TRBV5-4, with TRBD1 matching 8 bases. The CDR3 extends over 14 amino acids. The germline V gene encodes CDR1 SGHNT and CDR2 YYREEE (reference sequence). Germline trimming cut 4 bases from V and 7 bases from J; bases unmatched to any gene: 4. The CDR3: CASSVDRANSPLHF. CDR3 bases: TGTGCCAGCAGCGTGGACAGGGCGAATTCACCCCTCCACTTT.

Here the CDR3 reads CASSLDGVNTEAFF. CDR3 DNA: TGTGCCAGCAGCTTAGACGGGGTGAACACTGAAGCTTTCTTT. The chain couples TRBV11-2 to TRBJ1-1; D is unresolved. The CDR3 sequence is 14 residues long. The germline V gene encodes CDR1 SGHAT and CDR2 FQNNGV. The germline V and J ends were trimmed by 0 bases and 0 bases, with 5 bases remaining between them.

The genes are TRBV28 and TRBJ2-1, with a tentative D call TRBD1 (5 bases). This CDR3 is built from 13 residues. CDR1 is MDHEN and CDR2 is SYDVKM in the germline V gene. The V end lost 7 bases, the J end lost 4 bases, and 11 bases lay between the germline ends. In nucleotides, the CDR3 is TGTGCCAGCAACCTCGACAGATACAATGAGCAGTTCTTC. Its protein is CASNLDRYNEQFF.

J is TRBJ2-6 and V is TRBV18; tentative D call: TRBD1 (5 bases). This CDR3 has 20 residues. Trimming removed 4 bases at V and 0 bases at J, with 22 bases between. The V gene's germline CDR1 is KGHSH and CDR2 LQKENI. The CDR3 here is CASSQSQVWGSRSGANVLTF. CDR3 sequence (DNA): TGTGCCAGCTCACAGAGCCAGGTTTGGGGCTCCCGCTCTGGGGCCAACGTCCTGACTTTC.

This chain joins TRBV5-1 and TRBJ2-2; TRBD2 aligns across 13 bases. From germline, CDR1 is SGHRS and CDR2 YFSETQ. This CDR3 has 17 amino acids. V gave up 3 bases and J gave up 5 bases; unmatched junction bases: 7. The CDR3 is CASSSGLAGASTGELFF. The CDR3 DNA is TGCGCCAGCAGCTCTGGACTAGCGGGAGCGTCGACCGGGGAGCTGTTTTTT.

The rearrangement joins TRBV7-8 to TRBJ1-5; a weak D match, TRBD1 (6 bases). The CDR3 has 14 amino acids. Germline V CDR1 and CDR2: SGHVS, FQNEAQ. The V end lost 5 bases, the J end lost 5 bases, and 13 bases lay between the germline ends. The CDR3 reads CASSPLTGHQPQHF. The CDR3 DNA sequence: TGTGCCAGCAGCCCGCTAACAGGGCATCAGCCCCAGCATTTT.

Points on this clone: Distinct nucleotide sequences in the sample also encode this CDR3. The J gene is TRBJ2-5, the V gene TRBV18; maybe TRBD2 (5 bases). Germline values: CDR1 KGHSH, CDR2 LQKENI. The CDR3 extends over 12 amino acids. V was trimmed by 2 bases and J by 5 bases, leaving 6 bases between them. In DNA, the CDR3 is TGTGCCAGCTCACCAAGAGGGGAGACCCAGTACTTC. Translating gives CASSPRGETQYF.

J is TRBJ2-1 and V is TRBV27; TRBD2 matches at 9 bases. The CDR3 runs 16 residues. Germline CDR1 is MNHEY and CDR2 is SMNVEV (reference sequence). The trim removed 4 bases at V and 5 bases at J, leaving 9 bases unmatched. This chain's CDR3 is CASSSERLAANNEQFF. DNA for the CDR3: TGTGCCAGCAGTTCCGAGAGACTAGCGGCGAACAATGAGCAGTTCTTC.

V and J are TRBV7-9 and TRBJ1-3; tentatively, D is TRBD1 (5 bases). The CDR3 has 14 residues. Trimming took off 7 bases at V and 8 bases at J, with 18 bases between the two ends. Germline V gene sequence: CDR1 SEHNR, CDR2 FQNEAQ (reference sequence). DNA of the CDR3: TGTGCCAGCAACTTCGGAGGGACTTCGGACACCATATATTTT. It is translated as CASNFGGTSDTIYF.

This CDR3 is CASSLGRPDGYTF. DNA for the CDR3: TGCGCCAGCAGCTTGGGCAGGCCCGATGGCTACACCTTC. The V call is TRBV5-1, the J call TRBJ1-2; no clear D. Germline-derived CDR1 and CDR2 are SGHRS and YFSETQ. V was cut by 0 bases and J by 6 bases, with 9 bases left in between. CDR3 size: 13 residues.

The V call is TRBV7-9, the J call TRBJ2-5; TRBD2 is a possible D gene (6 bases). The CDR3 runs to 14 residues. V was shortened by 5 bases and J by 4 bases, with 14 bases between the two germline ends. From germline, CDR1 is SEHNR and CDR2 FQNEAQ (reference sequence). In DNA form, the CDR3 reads TGTGCCAGCAGCCCTCTGGCGGGGCCAGAGACCCAGTACTTC. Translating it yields CASSPLAGPETQYF.

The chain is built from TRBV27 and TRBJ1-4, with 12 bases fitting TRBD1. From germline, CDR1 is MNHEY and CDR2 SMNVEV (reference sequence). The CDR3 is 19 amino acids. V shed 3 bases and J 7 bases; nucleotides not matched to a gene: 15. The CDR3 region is CASSFFPGTGGGLSEKLFF. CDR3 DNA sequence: TGTGCCAGCAGTTTCTTTCCCGGGACAGGGGGCGGGTTATCTGAAAAACTGTTTTTT.

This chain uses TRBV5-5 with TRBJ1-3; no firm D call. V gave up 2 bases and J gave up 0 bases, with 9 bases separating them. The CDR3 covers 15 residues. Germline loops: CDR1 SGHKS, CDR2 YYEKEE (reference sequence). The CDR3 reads CASSLNGGSGNTIYF. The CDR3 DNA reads TGTGCCAGCAGCTTAAACGGTGGCTCTGGAAACACCATATATTTT.

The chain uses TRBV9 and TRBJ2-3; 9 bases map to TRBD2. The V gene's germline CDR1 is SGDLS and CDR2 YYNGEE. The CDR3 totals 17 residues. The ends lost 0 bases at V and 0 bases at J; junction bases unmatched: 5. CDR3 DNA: TGTGCCAGCAGCGTAGGACTAGCGGACCCTAGCACAGATACGCAGTATTTT. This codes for CASSVGLADPSTDTQYF.

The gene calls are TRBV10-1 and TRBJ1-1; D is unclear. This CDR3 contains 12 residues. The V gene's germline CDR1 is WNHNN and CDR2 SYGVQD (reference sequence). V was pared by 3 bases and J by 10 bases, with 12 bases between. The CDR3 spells CASSDWGKGAFF. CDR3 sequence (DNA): TGCGCCAGCAGTGATTGGGGTAAAGGAGCTTTCTTT.

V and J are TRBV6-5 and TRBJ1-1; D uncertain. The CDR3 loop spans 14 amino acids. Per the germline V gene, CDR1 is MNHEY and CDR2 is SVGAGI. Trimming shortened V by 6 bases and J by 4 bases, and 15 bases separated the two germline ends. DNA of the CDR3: TGTGCCAGCAGGGCCGTTCGGGAAAGCACTGAAGCTTTCTTT. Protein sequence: CASRAVRESTEAFF.

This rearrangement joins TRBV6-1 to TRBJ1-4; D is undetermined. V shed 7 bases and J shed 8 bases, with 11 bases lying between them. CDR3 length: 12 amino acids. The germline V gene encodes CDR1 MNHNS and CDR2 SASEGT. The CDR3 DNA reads TGTGCCAGCACATCGGCTGGGGAAAAACTGTTTTTT. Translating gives CASTSAGEKLFF.

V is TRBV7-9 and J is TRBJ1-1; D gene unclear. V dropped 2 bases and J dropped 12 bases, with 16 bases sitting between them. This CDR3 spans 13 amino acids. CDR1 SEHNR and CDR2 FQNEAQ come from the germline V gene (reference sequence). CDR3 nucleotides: TGTGCCAGCAGCTTAATGCAGATGGCCTTTCCTTTCTTT. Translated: CASSLMQMAFPFF.